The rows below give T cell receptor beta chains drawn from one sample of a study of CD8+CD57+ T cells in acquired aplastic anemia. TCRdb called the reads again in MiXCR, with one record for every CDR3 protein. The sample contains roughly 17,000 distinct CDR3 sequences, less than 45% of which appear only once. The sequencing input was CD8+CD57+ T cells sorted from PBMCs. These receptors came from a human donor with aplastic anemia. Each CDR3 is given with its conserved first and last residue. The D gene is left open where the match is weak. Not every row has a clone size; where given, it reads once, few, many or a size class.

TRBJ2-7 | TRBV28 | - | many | TGTGCCAGCAGTTTAGTCCAGCCTGCTTCCTACGAGCAGTACTTC | CASSLVQPASYEQYF
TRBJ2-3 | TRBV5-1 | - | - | TGCGCCAGCAGCCCATCCCCAGGGCCCGGCACAGATACGCAGTATTTT | CASSPSPGPGTDTQYF
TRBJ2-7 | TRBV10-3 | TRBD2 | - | TGTGCCATCAGCGCGGGACTAGCGGGGGGGTATTACGAGCAGTACTTC | CAISAGLAGGYYEQYF
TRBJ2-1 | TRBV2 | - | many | TGTGCCAGCAACGCTAGAGCGCCAGAGCAGTTCTTC | CASNARAPEQFF
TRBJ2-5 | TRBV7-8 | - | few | TGTGCCAGCAGCTTAAGGTTAGGACGGGAAGAGACCCAGTACTTC | CASSLRLGREETQYF
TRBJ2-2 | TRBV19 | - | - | TGTGCCAGTAGTTGGGGAACAGACACCGGGGAGCTGTTTTTT | CASSWGTDTGELFF
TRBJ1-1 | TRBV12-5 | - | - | TGTGCTAGTGGCCTGGGAGGCATGAACACTGAAGCTTTCTTT | CASGLGGMNTEAFF
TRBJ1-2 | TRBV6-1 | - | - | TGTGCCAGCAGTGAAGCTGGACGGATTTATGGCTACACCTTC | CASSEAGRIYGYTF
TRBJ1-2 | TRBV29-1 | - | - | TGCAGCGTTGCCCAGGGAACTCCCGCCTATGGCTACACCTTC | CSVAQGTPAYGYTF
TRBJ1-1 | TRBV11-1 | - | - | TGTGCCAGCGGGCCGGGGCTGAACACTGAAGCTTTCTTT | CASGPGLNTEAFF
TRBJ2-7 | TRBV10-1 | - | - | TGCGCCAGCAGTGATTCGGGAACCTACGAGCAGTACTTC | CASSDSGTYEQYF
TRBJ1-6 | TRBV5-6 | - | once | TGTGCCAGCAGCTCCAACGGGGGGGCCGAGGATTCACCCCTCCACTTT | CASSSNGGAEDSPLHF
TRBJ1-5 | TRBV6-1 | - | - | TGTGCCAGCAGTGAACCCAGGATGCGGCAGCCCCAGCATTTT | CASSEPRMRQPQHF
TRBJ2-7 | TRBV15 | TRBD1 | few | TGTGCCACCAGCAGCGCCAGCATCGGACAGGGCGATTACGAGCAGTACTTC | CATSSASIGQGDYEQYF
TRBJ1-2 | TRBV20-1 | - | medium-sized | TGCAGTGCTAGAGTTACGCCGATAGTTACCACTTACTATGGCTACACCTTC | CSARVTPIVTTYYGYTF
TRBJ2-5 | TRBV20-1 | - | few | TGCAGTGCAAGCACAGGGTCACTGAAGACCCAGTACTTC | CSASTGSLKTQYF
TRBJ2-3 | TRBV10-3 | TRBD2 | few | TGTGCCATCAGTGAGGGACTAGCGGGCACAGATACGCAGTATTTT | CAISEGLAGTDTQYF